This T cell receptor beta chain was documented in a study of low-dose radiotherapy and immunotherapy resistance in tumors. The CDR3 runs 12 residues. The germline V gene encodes CDR1 SQVTM and CDR2 ANQGSEA. Trimming removed 7 bases from V and 5 bases from J, with 15 bases in between. Time point specified: after trial treatment. Treatment noted: LDRT plus nivolumab, ipilimumab, low-dose cyclophosphamide and aspirin (RACIN trial). This clonotype was observed at least ten times. TRAV- and TRBV-specific primers primed first-strand cDNA, covering alpha and beta chains. Using a constant-region primer together with a V-primer adapter, TCRs were subjected to 20 to 25 PCR cycles of amplification. From the reads, TCRdb called clonotypes with MiXCR, one entry per CDR3 protein. The sample has roughly 40,000 distinct CDR3 sequences, 20% to 30% seen once.

This receptor was obtained from a male donor with prostate cancer. The sequenced sample was PBMCs, obtained after low-dose radiotherapy plus immunotherapy. V and J are TRBV29-1 and TRBJ2-7; TRBD1 might be the D (5 bases). The CDR3 spells CSGQDNRNEQYF. The CDR3 DNA reads TGCAGCGGCCAGGATAACAGGAACGAGCAGTACTTC.